Listed here is a single TCR beta chain. This sample is part of a study of blood T cell repertoires in COVID-19. As originally analysed: Quantification of nucleated cells was approximated via reference gene primer amplification. The table came from immunoSEQ multiplex PCR; TCRdb's copy has only in-frame clones and leaves some out. Clone size and V and J calls were adopted from that table, with D and trimming inferred from the DNA. Among some 230,000 clones listed, around four fifths were seen once. Germline loops: CDR1 LNHNV, CDR2 YYDKDF (reference sequence). The CDR3 runs 17 residues. V lost 0 bases, J lost 3 bases, and 18 bases lay in between.

Sequencing was performed on peripheral blood. The clonotype comes from a woman aged 55-70 years who had recovered from COVID-19. This chain joins TRBV15 and TRBJ2-7; D is perhaps TRBD2 (5 bases). CDR3 DNA sequence: TGTGCCACCAGCAGAGATCAGCCACGTACGGGGTACTACGAGCAGTACTTC. This gives the protein CATSRDQPRTGYYEQYF.